These 29 T cell receptor beta chains originate from one sample sequenced in a study of T cells after posttransplantation cyclophosphamide. Libraries were prepared by immunoSEQ multiplex PCR; TCRdb keeps only in-frame clonotypes and omits some of them. Recorded here are about 22,000 clones, with no singletons, and the ten leading clones hold approximately 4.7%. The source material was PBMCs. Receptors originate from a woman between 50 and 59 years old in good health, CMV-negative, and a related stem cell transplant donor.

This clone appeared many times. V and J are TRBV5-1 and TRBJ1-1; TRBD1 aligns across 9 bases. CDR3 length: 17 residues. Trimming removed 2 bases from V and 2 bases from J; junction bases left unmatched: 10. From germline, CDR1 is SGHRS and CDR2 YFSETQ. The CDR3 region has the DNA TGCGCCAGCAGCTTCACAGGGGGCTTTAAGGGCAACACTGAAGCTTTCTTT. It translates to CASSFTGGFKGNTEAFF.

Many counts were recorded for this clone. The chain carries TRBV7-9 and TRBJ2-5; weak D call: TRBD2 (7 bases). The germline V and J ends were trimmed by 5 bases and 4 bases, with 23 bases remaining between them. This CDR3 contains 17 residues. Germline values: CDR1 SEHNR, CDR2 FQNEAQ (reference sequence). The DNA of the CDR3 is TGTGCCAGCAGCCCCGAGTGGGGGGGCCTTAACGCAGAGACCCAGTACTTC. Translated, it gives CASSPEWGGLNAETQYF.

This clone was recorded many times. The chain joins TRBV9 to TRBJ1-2; 8 positions match TRBD1. The CDR3 covers 15 residues. Germline V gene data show CDR1 as SGDLS and CDR2 as YYNGEE. V shed 0 bases and J 7 bases; nucleotides not matched to a gene: 8. The CDR3 sequence is CASSVEGQGTSGYTF. The CDR3 nucleotides read TGTGCCAGCAGCGTAGAAGGACAGGGAACCAGTGGCTACACCTTC.

This clone was found many times. The CDR3 DNA follows: TGTGCCAGCAGTTCATCCTATTCGACAGGCTCCTACGAGCAGTACTTC. Translated: CASSSSYSTGSYEQYF. The chain carries TRBV27 and TRBJ2-7; possibly TRBD1 for D (6 bases). This CDR3 spans 16 amino acids. Trimming pared 4 bases from V and 0 bases from J, leaving 16 bases between. Per the germline V gene, CDR1 is MNHEY and CDR2 is SMNVEV (reference sequence).

This clone has at least ten counts. This rearrangement joins TRBV7-9 to TRBJ2-5; 13 bases line up with TRBD2. The V gene end was trimmed by 5 bases and the J gene end by 10 bases; junction bases not matched to a gene: 13. Per germline, CDR1 SEHNR and CDR2 FQNEAQ (reference sequence). The CDR3 covers 16 residues. CDR3 sequence (DNA): TGTGCCAGCAGCCCCTTGCGGACTAGCGGGAGTATGGACCAGTACTTC. Translation gives CASSPLRTSGSMDQYF.

Ten or more counts support this clone. This CDR3 is also generated by other DNA sequences in the sample. The rearrangement links TRBV6-5 to TRBJ1-3; D not certain. CDR3 length equals 15 residues. Trimming shortened V by 3 bases and J by 1 base, and 10 bases separated the two germline ends. Per the germline V gene, CDR1 is MNHEY and CDR2 is SVGAGI. CDR3 amino acids: CASSYDRDSGNTIYF. CDR3 coding DNA: TGTGCCAGCAGTTATGATCGAGATTCTGGAAACACCATATATTTT.

This clone was seen ten or more times. The chain couples TRBV6-6 to TRBJ1-1; weak D call: TRBD1 (5 bases). In germline, CDR1 is MNHNY, CDR2 SVGAGI (reference sequence). CDR3 length: 15 residues. Between the trimmed V and J ends, which lost 0 bases and 4 bases, there was a span of 12 bases. CDR3 sequence reads: CASSYSKGKGTEAFF. CDR3 sequence (DNA): TGTGCCAGCAGTTACTCGAAGGGGAAGGGCACTGAAGCTTTCTTT.

This clone came up many times. The gene calls are TRBV6-5 and TRBJ2-3, with D maybe TRBD2 (7 bases). The length of the CDR3 is 13 residues. Trimming pared 6 bases from V and 4 bases from J, leaving 11 bases between. Germline V gene sequence: CDR1 MNHEY, CDR2 SVGAGI. CDR3 in amino acids: CASSGGRADTQYF. In DNA, the CDR3 is TGTGCCAGCAGCGGGGGGCGCGCAGATACGCAGTATTTT.

The sample holds many counts of this clone. The chain joins TRBV5-1 to TRBJ2-7; possible D gene TRBD1, 6 bases. Trimming pared 7 bases from V and 0 bases from J, leaving 11 bases between. Germline values: CDR1 SGHRS, CDR2 YFSETQ. CDR3 length: 13 residues. The CDR3: CASSGDNSYEQYF. CDR3 nucleotide sequence: TGCGCCAGCTCAGGGGACAACTCCTACGAGCAGTACTTC.

This clone showed up many times. The CDR3 region is CASSDEHGGAGNGYTF. CDR3 sequence (DNA): TGTGCCAGCAGTGACGAACATGGGGGCGCAGGGAATGGCTACACCTTC. The chain recombines TRBV6-4 with TRBJ1-2, with D perhaps TRBD1 (6 bases). The CDR3 loop spans 16 amino acids. V lost 2 bases, J lost 6 bases, and 19 bases lay in between. Per germline, CDR1 MRHNA and CDR2 SNTAGT.

This clone was counted at least ten times. The CDR3, as DNA: TGTGCCAGCAGTGAGTCCAGTTACTATGGCTACACCTTC. This sequence encodes CASSESSYYGYTF. The gene calls are TRBV2 and TRBJ1-2; D call uncertain. The germline V gene has CDR1 SNHLY and CDR2 FYNNEI. The CDR3 spans 13 residues. V gave up 3 bases and J gave up 3 bases, with 8 bases separating them.

This clone was seen repeatedly, ten times or more. This sequence joins TRBV28 and TRBJ1-2; TRBD1 agrees at 8 bases. The CDR3 is 14 residues long. Germline loops: CDR1 MDHEN, CDR2 SYDVKM. J was trimmed by 5 bases and V by 4 bases; bases with no gene match: 6. CDR3 sequence (DNA): TGTGCCAGCAGTTCCGGACAGGGCTCTTATGGCTACACCTTC. This translates into CASSSGQGSYGYTF.

This clone was picked up a small number of times. CDR3 sequence: CASSSGPAGELFF. CDR3 nucleotide sequence: TGTGCCAGCTCATCAGGCCCGGCCGGGGAGCTGTTTTTT. This chain connects TRBV6-1 to TRBJ2-2; D ambiguous. Germline CDR1 reads MNHNS; CDR2 reads SASEGT. V lost 8 bases and J 6 bases, leaving 13 bases between the germline ends. The CDR3 extends over 13 amino acids.

This clone appeared many times. This rearrangement joins TRBV6-1 to TRBJ2-4; 11 bases align to TRBD2. CDR1 and CDR2 from the germline V gene are MNHNS and SASEGT. V was pared by 11 bases and J by 0 bases, with 3 bases of the junction left unmatched. The CDR3 is 14 residues long. CDR3: CAVGLAGAKNIQYF. In DNA form, the CDR3 reads TGTGCCGTTGGACTAGCGGGAGCCAAAAACATTCAGTACTTC.

This clone was picked up many times. The chain uses TRBV19 and TRBJ1-1; 10 positions agree with TRBD1. This CDR3 has 15 amino acids. Trimming cost V 5 bases and J 2 bases; bases outside gene matches: 5. Per the germline V gene, CDR1 is LNHDA and CDR2 is SQIVND (reference sequence). CDR3 nucleotide sequence: TGTGCCAGTAGTGCTCGGGACAGGGGAAACACTGAAGCTTTCTTT. Its protein is CASSARDRGNTEAFF.

Ten or more counts support this clone. The rearrangement links TRBV19 to TRBJ2-5; D perhaps matches TRBD2 (5 bases). Germline V gene data show CDR1 as LNHDA and CDR2 as SQIVND (reference sequence). This CDR3 has 13 residues. The V end was cut by 6 bases, the J end by 5 bases, with 13 bases between. The CDR3 spells CASSMNPGETQYF. The CDR3 nucleotides read TGTGCCAGTAGCATGAATCCGGGGGAGACCCAGTACTTC.

This clone has a count of ten or more. V is TRBV6-1 and J is TRBJ2-1; TRBD2 matches 12 bases. The CDR3 length is 18 residues. The V segment lost 3 bases and the J segment 6 bases; nucleotides outside the gene matches: 12. Germline V gene lookup returns CDR1 MNHNS and CDR2 SASEGT. The CDR3 loop is CASSEPARASGRGNEQFF. The CDR3, as DNA: TGTGCCAGCAGTGAGCCCGCAAGAGCTAGCGGGAGGGGCAATGAGCAGTTCTTC.

This clone was observed many times. The CDR3 bases are TGCGCCAGCAGCCCCTCCCCCGGGACAGACTATGGCTACACCTTC. Its protein product is CASSPSPGTDYGYTF. The chain recombines TRBV5-1 with TRBJ1-2; 7 positions match TRBD1. V lost 4 bases to trimming and J lost 3 bases; unmatched junction nucleotides: 9. The CDR3 is 15 residues long. CDR1 is SGHRS, CDR2 YFSETQ, per germline.

In this sample, this clone turned up many times. The chain couples TRBV29-1 to TRBJ2-1; D might be TRBD2 (6 bases). The ends were cut back, 2 bases at V and 12 bases at J, with 14 bases in the middle. Germline CDR1 reads SQVTM; CDR2 reads ANQGSEA. The CDR3 is 12 residues long. The CDR3 nucleotides are TGCAGCGTTGAATCCCTGGAGGGGAGGCAGTTCTTC. Protein: CSVESLEGRQFF.

This clone was detected many times. This rearrangement joins TRBV2 to TRBJ1-4; the D gene is possibly TRBD1 (6 bases). The CDR3 is 15 residues long. CDR1 is SNHLY, CDR2 FYNNEI, per germline. Trimming took 3 bases from V and 2 from J, leaving 10 bases between them. The CDR3 nucleotides read TGTGCCAGCAGTGAGGGAGACAGGACTAATGAAAAACTGTTTTTT. It encodes CASSEGDRTNEKLFF.

The table lists this clone with many counts. The chain combines TRBV7-2 with TRBJ1-5; D is perhaps TRBD1 (5 bases). Trimming pared 1 base from V and 3 bases from J, leaving 10 bases between. The CDR3 has 15 residues. Germline assignment: CDR1 SGHTA and CDR2 FQGNSA. The DNA of the CDR3 is TGTGCCAGCAGCTTAGGTGGACACTCCAATCAGCCCCAGCATTTT. This codes for CASSLGGHSNQPQHF.

In its sample, this clone ranks as medium-sized. The chain is built from TRBV19 and TRBJ1-3; D call uncertain. Between the trimmed V and J ends, which lost 7 bases and 0 bases, there was a span of 10 bases. The CDR3 contains 14 residues. The germline CDR1 and CDR2 sequences are LNHDA and SQIVND (reference sequence). The CDR3 DNA sequence: TGTGCCAGTATGATCGACACCTCTGGAAACACCATATATTTT. Its protein product is CASMIDTSGNTIYF. The entire variable domain, with the rest obtained from reference TRBV19 and TRBJ1-3, is as follows: DGGITQSPKYLFRKEGQNVTLSCEQNLNHDAMYWYRQDPGQGLRLIYYSQIVNDFQKGDIAEGYSVSREKKESFPLTVTSAQKNPTAFYLCASMIDTSGNTIYFGEGSWLTVV.

This clone appeared many times. The chain joins TRBV7-2 to TRBJ1-2; unclear D gene. CDR1 is SGHTA and CDR2 is FQGNSA in the germline V gene. V shed 2 bases and J shed 2 bases, with 6 bases lying between them. This CDR3 has 13 amino acids. CDR3 amino acids: CASSLLRNYGYTF. In DNA, the CDR3 is TGTGCCAGCAGCTTACTCCGGAACTATGGCTACACCTTC. The entire variable domain, with the rest obtained from reference TRBV7-2 and TRBJ1-2, is as follows: GAGVSQSPSNKVTEKGKDVELRCDPISGHTALYWYRQSLGQGLEFLIYFQGNSAPDKSGLPSDRFSAERTGGSVSTLTIQRTQQEDSAVYLCASSLLRNYGYTFGSGTRLTVV.

In this sample, this clone turned up many times. The genes are TRBV29-1 and TRBJ2-7; 10 bases align to TRBD2. In germline, CDR1 is SQVTM, CDR2 ANQGSEA. The CDR3 is made up of 15 amino acids. V was clipped by 6 bases and J by 3 bases; unmatched bases: 11. The CDR3: CSVLKLAGTIYEQYF. CDR3 bases: TGCAGCGTGTTAAAACTAGCGGGGACAATCTACGAGCAGTACTTC.

This clone was recorded many times. DNA of the CDR3: TGTGCCAGCAGCACAGGGACAGGGTTGGACTACGAGCAGTACTTC. This sequence encodes CASSTGTGLDYEQYF. The chain recombines TRBV5-4 with TRBJ2-7; 9 nucleotides align to TRBD1. Germline assignment: CDR1 SGHNT and CDR2 YYREEE (reference sequence). The V and J ends lost 4 bases and 3 bases, in that order; junction bases with no gene match: 8. The length of the CDR3 is 15 residues.

DNA of the CDR3: TGTGCCAGCAGTTCGACAGGGCGGAACACTGAAGCTTTCTTT. Protein product: CASSSTGRNTEAFF. The chain combines TRBV6-1 with TRBJ1-1; 7 bases match TRBD1. V lost 5 bases and J lost 1; bases outside the gene matches: 4. The germline CDR1 and CDR2 sequences are MNHNS and SASEGT. The CDR3 length is 14 residues.

This clone has ten or more counts. V gene TRBV10-3 combines with J gene TRBJ1-1, with D perhaps matching TRBD1 (5 bases). The V and J ends lost 4 bases and 3 bases respectively, with 9 bases between them. Germline CDR1 and CDR2: ENHRY and SYGVKD. The CDR3 consists of 13 residues. For the CDR3, the DNA is TGTGCCATCAGTGGGGGGAGGGACACTGAAGCTTTCTTT. Translated, it gives CAISGGRDTEAFF.

This clone was counted at least ten times. The chain couples TRBV4-2 to TRBJ2-5; 11 nucleotides line up with TRBD2. This CDR3 is built from 17 residues. With V trimmed by 0 bases and J by 2 bases, 5 bases remained unmatched. The germline CDR1 and CDR2 sequences are LGHNA and YNFKEQ. CDR3 protein: CASSQDRLAGTQETQYF. Written as DNA, the CDR3 is TGTGCCAGCAGCCAAGATAGACTAGCGGGAACTCAAGAGACCCAGTACTTC.

Ten or more counts support this clone. The rearrangement joins TRBV5-1 to TRBJ1-4, with 12 nucleotides matching TRBD1. Germline V gene lookup returns CDR1 SGHRS and CDR2 YFSETQ. The ends lost 4 bases at V and 11 bases at J; junction bases unmatched: 6. The CDR3 sequence is 14 residues long. In nucleotides, the CDR3 is TGCGCCAGCAGCGAAGGGACAGGGGGCTTGAAACTGTTTTTT. Translating it yields CASSEGTGGLKLFF.